This passage covers 15 T cell receptor beta chains from one sample sequenced in a study of T cell changes during pregnancy in multiple sclerosis. Here immunoSEQ multiplex PCR was the method, and the copy in TCRdb shows in-frame clones only, minus some. Seen here are 30,000 to 40,000 clones, roughly 93% observed once, and the top ten hold 0.39%. Here the sequenced sample was CD4+ T cells from peripheral blood mononuclear cells, taken in the second trimester of pregnancy. Receptor source: a female donor with multiple sclerosis, enrolled in a pregnancy study.

The V call is TRBV18, the J call TRBJ2-7; 7 bases map to TRBD1. Germline trimming cut 5 bases from V and 5 bases from J; bases unmatched to any gene: 3. CDR1 is KGHSH and CDR2 is LQKENI in the germline V gene. There are 12 residues in the CDR3. CDR3 region: CASSTDRDEQYF. The CDR3 DNA sequence: TGTGCCAGCTCAACCGACAGGGACGAGCAGTACTTC.

The chain couples TRBV7-8 to TRBJ2-7, with 14 bases matching TRBD2. The germline CDR1 and CDR2 sequences are SGHVS and FQNEAQ. CDR3 length: 17 residues. V was pared by 5 bases and J by 4 bases, with 10 bases of the junction left unmatched. The CDR3 loop is CASSPGTSGRLGYEQYF. The CDR3 DNA reads as TGTGCCAGCAGCCCGGGGACTAGCGGGAGATTGGGATACGAGCAGTACTTC. The full variable domain, in which reference TRBV7-8 and TRBJ2-7 provide the parts outside the CDR3, is GAGVSQSPRYKVAKRGQDVALRCDPISGHVSLFWYQQALGQGPEFLTYFQNEAQLDKSGLPSDRFFAERPEGSVSTLKIQRTQQEDSAVYLCASSPGTSGRLGYEQYFGPGTRLTVT.

This clone was found once. This chain links TRBV28 with TRBJ2-5; possibly TRBD1 for D (6 bases). V was clipped by 2 bases and J by 2 bases, with 12 bases between them. CDR1 is MDHEN, CDR2 SYDVKM, per germline. The CDR3 runs to 15 residues. CDR3 nucleotide sequence: TGTGCCAGCAGTTTAGCCAGGGGAGTTCAAGAGACCCAGTACTTC. As protein: CASSLARGVQETQYF.

The V and J genes are TRBV27 and TRBJ2-1; 12 bases are shared with TRBD2. J gave up 10 bases and V 8 bases, and 9 bases lay outside the gene matches. Germline V gives CDR1 MNHEY, CDR2 SMNVEV (reference sequence). CDR3 length equals 14 residues. CDR3 nucleotides: TGTGCCAGCGGTCCGAATCTAGCGGGAGGGGAGCAGTTCTTC. It translates to CASGPNLAGGEQFF.

The V gene is TRBV5-1, the J gene TRBJ1-5, with TRBD1 as a possible D gene (6 bases). CDR3 length: 14 amino acids. Looked up from germline, CDR1 is SGHRS and CDR2 is YFSETQ. Trimming cost V 0 bases and J 4 bases, with 8 bases left between them. In DNA, the CDR3 is TGCGCCAGCAGCTTGGATACAGGGAATCAGCCCCAGCATTTT. This translates into CASSLDTGNQPQHF.

J is TRBJ2-3 and V is TRBV2; a weak D match, TRBD2 (6 bases). The CDR3 has 14 amino acids. The ends were cut back, 8 bases at V and 2 bases at J, with 14 bases in the middle. Germline V gene data show CDR1 as SNHLY and CDR2 as FYNNEI. CDR3: CASLSGTVTDTQYF. The DNA for the CDR3 is TGTGCCAGCTTGTCCGGGACTGTCACAGATACGCAGTATTTT.

The rearrangement links TRBV9 to TRBJ1-4, with TRBD1 identical over 7 bases. The CDR3 is 14 residues long. Germline V lookup: CDR1 SGDLS, CDR2 YYNGEE. V was pared by 3 bases and J by 8 bases, with 7 bases of the junction left unmatched. CDR3 sequence reads: CASSASGGREKLFF. The CDR3 DNA follows: TGTGCCAGCAGCGCCTCAGGGGGTAGGGAAAAACTGTTTTTT.

The chain links TRBV27 to TRBJ1-2; 7 bases match TRBD1. This CDR3 comprises 14 residues. Looked up from germline, CDR1 is MNHEY and CDR2 is SMNVEV (reference sequence). V shed 7 bases and J 2 bases; nucleotides not matched to a gene: 7. Here the CDR3 DNA reads TGTGCCAGCAAAGGAGGGGGCGGAAACTATGGCTACACCTTC. It yields the protein CASKGGGGNYGYTF.

This chain connects TRBV27 to TRBJ1-2, with 8 bases identical to TRBD1. Germline V gene data show CDR1 as MNHEY and CDR2 as SMNVEV (reference sequence). This CDR3 spans 16 amino acids. V lost 8 bases and J lost 4; bases outside the gene matches: 15. CDR3 region: CASRRRGQANPYGYTF. The CDR3 nucleotides read TGTGCCAGCCGACGAAGGGGACAGGCTAACCCCTATGGCTACACCTTC.

The V gene is TRBV2, the J gene TRBJ1-3, with D maybe TRBD1 (5 bases). The V gene's germline CDR1 is SNHLY and CDR2 FYNNEI. The germline V and J ends were trimmed by 6 bases and 0 bases, with 6 bases remaining between them. This CDR3 comprises 13 residues. CDR3 region: CASRQGSGNTIYF. CDR3 coding DNA: TGTGCCAGCAGGCAGGGCTCTGGAAACACCATATATTTT.

The chain is built from TRBV19 and TRBJ1-1; 7 bases are a match to TRBD1. This CDR3 contains 13 residues. V was pared by 7 bases and J by 6 bases, with 8 bases of the junction left unmatched. Germline lookup yields CDR1 LNHDA and CDR2 SQIVND (reference sequence). CDR3 region: CASNPTGVAEAFF. Here the CDR3 DNA reads TGTGCCAGTAACCCTACAGGGGTGGCTGAAGCTTTCTTT.

V usage is TRBV2 and J usage is TRBJ2-1, with a possible D match to TRBD2 (5 bases). This CDR3 region has 21 residues. In germline, CDR1 is SNHLY, CDR2 FYNNEI. Trimming pared 7 bases from V and 0 bases from J, leaving 31 bases between. CDR3 sequence reads: CASILFPLSWERQSSYNEQFF. DNA of the CDR3: TGTGCCAGCATACTCTTCCCATTATCTTGGGAGCGCCAGAGCTCCTACAATGAGCAGTTCTTC.

The V gene is TRBV6-6, the J gene TRBJ1-6; a weak D match, TRBD1 (6 bases). Trimming took off 4 bases at V and 9 bases at J, with 16 bases between the two ends. Germline values: CDR1 MNHNY, CDR2 SVGAGI (reference sequence). The CDR3 covers 15 residues. CDR3 nucleotide sequence: TGTGCCAGCAGTTTCGCCTTACCACAGGGTTCACCCCTCCACTTT. Protein sequence: CASSFALPQGSPLHF.

The rearrangement uses TRBV10-3 and TRBJ2-7; D uncertain. CDR3 length: 13 amino acids. V lost 6 bases, J lost 1 base, and 10 bases lay in between. Germline lookup yields CDR1 ENHRY and CDR2 SYGVKD. Written as DNA, the CDR3 is TGTGCCATCAGGGGCAGTGGGTCCTACGAGCAGTACTTC. As protein: CAIRGSGSYEQYF.

This chain joins TRBV6-5 and TRBJ2-1; D is ambiguous. The CDR3 runs 16 residues. V lost 2 bases, J lost 7 bases, and 18 bases lay in between. Looked up from germline, CDR1 is MNHEY and CDR2 is SVGAGI. CDR3 protein: CASSYLAVRRENEQFF. The CDR3 DNA reads TGTGCCAGCAGTTACCTCGCGGTACGAAGAGAGAATGAGCAGTTCTTC.